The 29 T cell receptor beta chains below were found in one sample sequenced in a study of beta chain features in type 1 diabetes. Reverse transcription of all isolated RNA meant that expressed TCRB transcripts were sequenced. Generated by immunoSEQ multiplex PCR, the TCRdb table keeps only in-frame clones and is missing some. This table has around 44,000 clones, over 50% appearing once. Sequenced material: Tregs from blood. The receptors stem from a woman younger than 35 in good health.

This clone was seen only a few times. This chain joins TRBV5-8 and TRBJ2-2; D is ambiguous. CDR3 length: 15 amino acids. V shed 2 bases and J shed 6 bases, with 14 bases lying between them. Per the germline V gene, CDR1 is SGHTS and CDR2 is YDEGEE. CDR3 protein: CASSFRVLRPGELFF. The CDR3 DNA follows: TGTGCCAGCAGCTTCCGGGTCCTGAGGCCCGGGGAGCTGTTTTTT.

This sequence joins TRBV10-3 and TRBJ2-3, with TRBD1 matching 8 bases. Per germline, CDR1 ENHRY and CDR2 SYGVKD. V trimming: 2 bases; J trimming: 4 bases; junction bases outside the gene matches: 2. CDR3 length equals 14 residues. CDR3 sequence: CAISEGQGPDTQYF. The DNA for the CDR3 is TGTGCCATCAGTGAGGGACAGGGACCAGATACGCAGTATTTT.

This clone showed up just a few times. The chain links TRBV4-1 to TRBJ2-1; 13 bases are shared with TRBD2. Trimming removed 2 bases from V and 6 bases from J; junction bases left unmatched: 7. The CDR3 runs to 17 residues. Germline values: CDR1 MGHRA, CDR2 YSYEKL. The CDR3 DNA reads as TGCGCCAGCAGCCAAAATATGGGACTAGCGGGACTCAATGAGCAGTTCTTC. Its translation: CASSQNMGLAGLNEQFF.

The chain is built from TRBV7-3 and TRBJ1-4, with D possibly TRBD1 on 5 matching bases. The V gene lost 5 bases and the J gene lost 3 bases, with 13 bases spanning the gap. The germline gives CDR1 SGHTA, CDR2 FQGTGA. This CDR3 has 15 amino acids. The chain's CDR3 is CASSRTGSANEKLFF. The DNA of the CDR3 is TGTGCCAGCAGCCGAACAGGCTCCGCTAATGAAAAACTGTTTTTT.

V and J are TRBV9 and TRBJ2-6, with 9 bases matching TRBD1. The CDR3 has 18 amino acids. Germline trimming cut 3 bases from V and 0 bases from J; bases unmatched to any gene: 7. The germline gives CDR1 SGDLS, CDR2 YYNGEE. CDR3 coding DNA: TGTGCCAGCAGCGAGGACAGGGGAACTTACTCTGGGGCCAACGTCCTGACTTTC. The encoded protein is CASSEDRGTYSGANVLTF.

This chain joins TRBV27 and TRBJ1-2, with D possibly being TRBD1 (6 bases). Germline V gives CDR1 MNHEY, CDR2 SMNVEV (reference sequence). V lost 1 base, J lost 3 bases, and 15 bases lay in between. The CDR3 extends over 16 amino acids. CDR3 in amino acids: CASSLFGGGQDYGYTF. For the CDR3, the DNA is TGTGCCAGCAGTTTATTCGGCGGGGGGCAGGACTATGGCTACACCTTC.

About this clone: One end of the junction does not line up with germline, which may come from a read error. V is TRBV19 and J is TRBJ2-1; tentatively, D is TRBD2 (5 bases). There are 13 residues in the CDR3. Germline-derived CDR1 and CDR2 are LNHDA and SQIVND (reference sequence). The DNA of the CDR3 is TGTGCCAGTAGTAGCGGGTCGGCCCCTCAGACGCTCTTC. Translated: CASSSGSAPQTLF.

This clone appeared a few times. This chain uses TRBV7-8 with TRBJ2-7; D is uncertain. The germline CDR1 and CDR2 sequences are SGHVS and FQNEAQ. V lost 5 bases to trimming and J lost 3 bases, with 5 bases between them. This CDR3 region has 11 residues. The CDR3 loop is CASSAYYEQYF. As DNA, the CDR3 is TGTGCCAGCAGCGCCTACTACGAGCAGTACTTC. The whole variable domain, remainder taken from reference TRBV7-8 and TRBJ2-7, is GAGVSQSPRYKVAKRGQDVALRCDPISGHVSLFWYQQALGQGPEFLTYFQNEAQLDKSGLPSDRFFAERPEGSVSTLKIQRTQQEDSAVYLCASSAYYEQYFGPGTRLTVT.

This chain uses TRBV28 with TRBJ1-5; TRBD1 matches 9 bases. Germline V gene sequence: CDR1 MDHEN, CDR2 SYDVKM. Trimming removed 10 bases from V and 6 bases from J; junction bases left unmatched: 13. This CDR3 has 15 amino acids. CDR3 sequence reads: CATANPGTGLQPQHF. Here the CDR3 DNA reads TGTGCCACCGCTAACCCCGGGACAGGGCTTCAGCCCCAGCATTTT.

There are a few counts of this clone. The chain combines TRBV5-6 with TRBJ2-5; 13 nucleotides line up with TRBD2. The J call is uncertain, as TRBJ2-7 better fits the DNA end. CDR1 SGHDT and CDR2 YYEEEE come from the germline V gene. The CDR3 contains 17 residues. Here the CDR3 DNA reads TGTGCCAGCAGCTATTATGGGACTAGCGGGAATGGCTACGAGCAGTACTTC. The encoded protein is CASSYYGTSGNGYEQYF.

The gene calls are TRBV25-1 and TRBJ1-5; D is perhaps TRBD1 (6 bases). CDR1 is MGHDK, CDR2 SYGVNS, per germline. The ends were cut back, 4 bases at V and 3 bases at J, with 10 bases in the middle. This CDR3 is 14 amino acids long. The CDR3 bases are TGTGCCAGCAGTGTAGGACAGCCCAATCAGCCCCAGCATTTT. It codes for CASSVGQPNQPQHF.

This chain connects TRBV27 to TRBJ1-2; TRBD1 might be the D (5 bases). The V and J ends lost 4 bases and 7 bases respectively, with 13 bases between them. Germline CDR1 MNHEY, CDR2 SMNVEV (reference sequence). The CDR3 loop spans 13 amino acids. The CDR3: CASSWRGESGYTF. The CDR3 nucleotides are TGTGCCAGCAGTTGGAGGGGTGAGAGTGGCTACACCTTC.

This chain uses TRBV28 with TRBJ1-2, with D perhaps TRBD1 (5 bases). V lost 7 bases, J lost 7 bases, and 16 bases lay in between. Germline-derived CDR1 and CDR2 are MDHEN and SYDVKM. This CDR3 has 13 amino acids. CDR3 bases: TGTGCCAGCAATAAACAGGAGGGGTCTGGCTACACCTTC. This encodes CASNKQEGSGYTF.

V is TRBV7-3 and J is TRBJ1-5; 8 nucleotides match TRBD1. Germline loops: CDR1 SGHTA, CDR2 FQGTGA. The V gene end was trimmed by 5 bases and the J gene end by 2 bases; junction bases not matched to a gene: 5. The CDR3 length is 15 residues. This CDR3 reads CASSITGGGNQPQHF. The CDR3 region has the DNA TGTGCCAGCAGCATCACAGGGGGTGGCAATCAGCCCCAGCATTTT.

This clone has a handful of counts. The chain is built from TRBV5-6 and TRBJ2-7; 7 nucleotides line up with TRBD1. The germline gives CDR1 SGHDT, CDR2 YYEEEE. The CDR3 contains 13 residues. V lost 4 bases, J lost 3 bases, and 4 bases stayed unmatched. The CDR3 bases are TGTGCCAGCAGCCGGGACAGCTACTACGAGCAGTACTTC. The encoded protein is CASSRDSYYEQYF.

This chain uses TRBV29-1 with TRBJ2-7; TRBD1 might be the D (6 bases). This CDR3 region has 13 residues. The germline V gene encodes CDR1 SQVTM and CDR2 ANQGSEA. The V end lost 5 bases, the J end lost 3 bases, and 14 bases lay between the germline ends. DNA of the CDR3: TGCAGCGTTTCGGGGCAGGGGTTCTACGAGCAGTACTTC. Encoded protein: CSVSGQGFYEQYF.

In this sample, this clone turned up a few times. CDR3 residues: CASRHRGNEQFF. CDR3 coding DNA: TGTGCCAGCAGGCACAGGGGCAATGAGCAGTTCTTC. The V and J genes are TRBV6-5 and TRBJ2-1, with 7 bases aligning to TRBD1. Per the germline V gene, CDR1 is MNHEY and CDR2 is SVGAGI. The CDR3 contains 12 residues. V was clipped by 6 bases and J by 6 bases; unmatched bases: 2.

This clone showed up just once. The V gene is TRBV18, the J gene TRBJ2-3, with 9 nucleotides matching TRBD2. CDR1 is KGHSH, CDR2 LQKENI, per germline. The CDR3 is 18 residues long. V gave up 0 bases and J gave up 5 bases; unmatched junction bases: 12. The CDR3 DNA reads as TGTGCCAGCTCACCACCGATGGGATCGCGGGAGGGAGGAGATACGCAGTATTTT. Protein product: CASSPPMGSREGGDTQYF.

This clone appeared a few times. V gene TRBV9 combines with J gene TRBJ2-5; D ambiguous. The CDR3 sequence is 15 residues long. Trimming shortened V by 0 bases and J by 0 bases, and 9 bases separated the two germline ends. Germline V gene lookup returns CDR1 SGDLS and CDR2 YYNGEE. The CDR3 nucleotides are TGTGCCAGCAGCGTAGGACCCGACAACCAAGAGACCCAGTACTTC. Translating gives CASSVGPDNQETQYF.

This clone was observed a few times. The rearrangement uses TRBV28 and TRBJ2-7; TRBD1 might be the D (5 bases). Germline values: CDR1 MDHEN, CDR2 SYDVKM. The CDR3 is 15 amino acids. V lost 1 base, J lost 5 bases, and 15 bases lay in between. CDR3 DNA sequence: TGTGCCAGCAGTTTATCAGATTTCAGGGCCCACGAGCAGTACTTC. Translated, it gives CASSLSDFRAHEQYF.

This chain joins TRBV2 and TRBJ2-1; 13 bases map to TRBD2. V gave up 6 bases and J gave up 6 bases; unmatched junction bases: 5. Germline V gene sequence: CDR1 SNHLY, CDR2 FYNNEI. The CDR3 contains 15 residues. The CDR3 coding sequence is TGTGCCAGCAGATTGGGACTAGCGGGACTCAATGAGCAGTTCTTC. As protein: CASRLGLAGLNEQFF.

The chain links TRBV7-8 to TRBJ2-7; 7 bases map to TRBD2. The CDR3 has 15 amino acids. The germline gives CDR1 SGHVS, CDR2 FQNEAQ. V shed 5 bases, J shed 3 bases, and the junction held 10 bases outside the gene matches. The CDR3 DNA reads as TGTGCCAGCAGCGCCCCCGGGCTAGCGGTCTACGAGCAGTACTTC. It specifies CASSAPGLAVYEQYF.

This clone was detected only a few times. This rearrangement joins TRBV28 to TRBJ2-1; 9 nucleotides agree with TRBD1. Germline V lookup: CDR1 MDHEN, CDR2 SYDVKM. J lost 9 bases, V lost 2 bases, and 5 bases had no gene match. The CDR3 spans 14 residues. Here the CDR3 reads CASSLGDRVGEQFF. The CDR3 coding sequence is TGTGCCAGCAGTTTAGGGGACAGGGTCGGTGAGCAGTTCTTC.

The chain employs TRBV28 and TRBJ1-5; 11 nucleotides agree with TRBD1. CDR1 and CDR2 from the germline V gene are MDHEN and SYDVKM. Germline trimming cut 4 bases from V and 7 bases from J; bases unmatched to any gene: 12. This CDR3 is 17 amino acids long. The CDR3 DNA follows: TGTGCCAGCAGTTCCCCTGGCCGGACAGGGGGCGGCCAGCCCCAGCATTTT. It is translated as CASSSPGRTGGGQPQHF.

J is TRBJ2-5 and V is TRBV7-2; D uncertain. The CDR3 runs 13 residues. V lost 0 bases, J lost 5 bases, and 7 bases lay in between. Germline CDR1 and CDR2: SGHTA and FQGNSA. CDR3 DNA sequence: TGTGCCAGCAGCTTAGCGAGGCGGGAGACCCAGTACTTC. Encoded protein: CASSLARRETQYF.

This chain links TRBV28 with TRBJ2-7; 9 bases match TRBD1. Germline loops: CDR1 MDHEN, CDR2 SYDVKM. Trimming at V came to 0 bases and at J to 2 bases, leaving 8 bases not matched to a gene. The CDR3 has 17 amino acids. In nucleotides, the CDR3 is TGTGCCAGCAGTTTATGGGGACAGGGCCGACCCACCTACGAGCAGTACTTC. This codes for CASSLWGQGRPTYEQYF.

The CDR3 here is CASSPGAGGIQETQYF. The CDR3 region has the DNA TGTGCCAGCAGCCCAGGAGCGGGAGGGATCCAAGAGACCCAGTACTTC. The chain uses TRBV11-2 and TRBJ2-5, with TRBD2 matching over 10 bases. The CDR3 contains 16 residues. Germline V gene data show CDR1 as SGHAT and CDR2 as FQNNGV. With 5 bases clipped from V and 1 base from J, the junction kept 7 bases outside the gene matches.

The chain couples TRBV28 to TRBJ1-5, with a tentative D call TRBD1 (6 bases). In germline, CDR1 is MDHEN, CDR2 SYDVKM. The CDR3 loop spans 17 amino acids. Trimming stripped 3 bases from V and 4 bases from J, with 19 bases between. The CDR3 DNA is TGTGCCAGCAGTTTTTATATACGCGGGGGCGGTAATCAGCCCCAGCATTTT. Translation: CASSFYIRGGGNQPQHF.

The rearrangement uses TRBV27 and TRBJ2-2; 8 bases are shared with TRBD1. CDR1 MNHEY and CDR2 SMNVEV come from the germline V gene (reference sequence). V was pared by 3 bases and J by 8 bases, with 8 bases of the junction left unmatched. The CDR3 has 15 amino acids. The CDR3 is CASSFAGGQRGELFF. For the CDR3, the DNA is TGTGCCAGCAGTTTTGCAGGGGGCCAGCGTGGGGAGCTGTTTTTT.